This T cell receptor beta chain was sequenced during a study of circulating and synovial CD4+ cells in juvenile arthritis (dated by TCRdb to the mid-2010s). For context, the study as a whole: TCRbeta CDR3 repertoires of circulating HLA-DR+ CD4 T cells, bulk blood CD4 T cells and synovial CD4 T cells were compared within each patient. The goal of the repertoire sequencing was to confirm that synovial clonotypes were enriched in a circulating synovial-like CD4 T cell subset. General study outcomes and caveats: The difference between circulating pathogenic-like lymphocytes and bulk blood T cells was not detected by traditional Vbeta family usage analysis. Because overlap with synovium was found to increase with sequencing depth, the full repertoire overlap was likely underestimated by the measured shared-clonotype fractions. Lower diversity was observed in synovial and circulating pathogenic-like lymphocyte repertoires than in bulk blood CD4 repertoires, and some CPL samples were found to be as oligoclonal as synovium. Circulating pathogenic-like lymphocytes clustered together with synovial T cells, and compared with bulk blood, the circulating pathogenic-like lymphocytes shared a substantially higher fraction of CDR3 sequences with synovium. Because CPL samples and bulk blood CD4 samples differed in T cell genome counts by at least an order of magnitude, sample-size effects were addressed.

The CDR3 sequence holds 16 residues, the cysteine and phenylalanine included. The sequence is cut down to CDR3 DNA, 48 bases in frame from base 1. Clipping removes 3 bases from V and 2 bases from J, with 6 as the unmatched junction base count. CDR1 is given as SGHAT and CDR2 as FQNNGV, both from the germline V gene. The sequenced samples were obtained from patients with active juvenile idiopathic arthritis. Cells were sorted right after thawing, and dead cells were excluded with Live/Dead Fixable Near-IR Stain. A word on this clone: Its recognized antigen is unknown. No base quality values were provided; no much bigger clone lies one nucleotide off.

The receptor library was made with the immunoSEQ multiplex PCR assay. TCRbeta CDR3 sequencing was carried out by an external provider as a commercial service. The source study handled its data this way. The analyses relied on productive nucleotide sequences along with amino acid sequences obtained through in silico translation. Diversity was measured with Renyi entropy across alpha values, using the median of 200 repeated subsamples to equalise sample size. Pairwise repertoire distance was calculated as one minus the Chao-modified Jaccard index, correcting for under-sampling, and used for clustering. Frequency-weighted overlap with synovial clonotypes was calculated across 200 sample sizes, using 200 draws without replacement for each, and the value reported was the one at the size of the smaller sample. Imported from immuneACCESS, the table was reduced by TCRdb to in-frame sequences with V and J called. These copies leave out some clones; in studies compared against another copy, an unresolved V gene accounts for under half, and the cause of the remainder is not known. The DNA gave D and trimming, while V, J and clone size come from that table. This sample comprises around 30,000 clones, 90% to 95% of them detected only once. The biggest ten clones account for 0.6% to 0.85% of the sample.

The sample consisted of CD4+ T cells from blood. The sequence came from a human donor with juvenile idiopathic arthritis. The V and J genes are TRBV11-2 and TRBJ1-5; 8 central bases correspond to TRBD1. In nucleotide form, the sequence is TGTGCCAGCAGCTTTAACAGGGGGGGACGCAATCAGCCCCAGCATTTT. The resulting protein is CASSFNRGGRNQPQHF.